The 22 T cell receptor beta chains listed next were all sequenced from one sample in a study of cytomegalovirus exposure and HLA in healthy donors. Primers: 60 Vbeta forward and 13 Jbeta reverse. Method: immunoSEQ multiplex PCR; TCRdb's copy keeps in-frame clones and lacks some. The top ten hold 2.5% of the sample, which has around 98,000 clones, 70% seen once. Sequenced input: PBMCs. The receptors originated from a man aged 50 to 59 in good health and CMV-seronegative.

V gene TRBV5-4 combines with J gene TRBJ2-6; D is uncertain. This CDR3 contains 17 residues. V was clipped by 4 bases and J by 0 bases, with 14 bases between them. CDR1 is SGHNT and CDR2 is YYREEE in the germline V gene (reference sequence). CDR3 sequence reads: CASSPLKLYSGANVLTF. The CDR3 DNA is TGTGCCAGCAGCCCTCTTAAACTTTACTCTGGGGCCAACGTCCTGACTTTC.

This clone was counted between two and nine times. CDR3 nucleotides: TGTGCCAGCAGCCAGGGTCCTGGGCAGTATTTT. The encoded protein is CASSQGPGQYF. This chain uses TRBV11-2 with TRBJ2-3, with D possibly being TRBD1 (5 bases). This CDR3 comprises 11 residues. Deletions cut 5 bases from V and 11 bases from J, with 11 bases between. The germline gives CDR1 SGHAT, CDR2 FQNNGV.

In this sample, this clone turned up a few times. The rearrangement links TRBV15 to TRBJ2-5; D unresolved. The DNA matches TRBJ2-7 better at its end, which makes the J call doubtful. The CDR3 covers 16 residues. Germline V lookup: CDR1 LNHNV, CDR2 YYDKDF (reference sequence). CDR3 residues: CATSPTARHRSYEQYF. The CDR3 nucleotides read TGTGCCACCAGCCCGACGGCGAGACATCGCTCCTACGAGCAGTACTTC.

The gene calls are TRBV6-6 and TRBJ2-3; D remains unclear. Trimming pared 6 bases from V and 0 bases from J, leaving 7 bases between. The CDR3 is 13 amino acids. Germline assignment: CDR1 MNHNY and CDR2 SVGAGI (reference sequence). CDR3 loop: CASSPPSTDTQYF. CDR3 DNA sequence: TGTGCCAGCAGCCCCCCTAGCACAGATACGCAGTATTTT.

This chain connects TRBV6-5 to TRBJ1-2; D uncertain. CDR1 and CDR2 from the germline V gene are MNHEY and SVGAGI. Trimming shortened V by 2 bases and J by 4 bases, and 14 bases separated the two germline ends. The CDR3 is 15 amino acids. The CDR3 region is CASSYLGNSPYGYTF. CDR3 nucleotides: TGTGCCAGCAGTTACCTCGGGAACAGCCCCTATGGCTACACCTTC.

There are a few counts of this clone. In DNA form, the CDR3 reads TGTGCCAGCACCCAGGAGGGAAGCTCCTATAATTCACCCCTCCACTTT. This translates into CASTQEGSSYNSPLHF. V gene TRBV2 combines with J gene TRBJ1-6; D unclear. V was cut by 7 bases and J by 0 bases, with 13 bases left in between. CDR1 SNHLY and CDR2 FYNNEI come from the germline V gene. CDR3 length: 16 amino acids.

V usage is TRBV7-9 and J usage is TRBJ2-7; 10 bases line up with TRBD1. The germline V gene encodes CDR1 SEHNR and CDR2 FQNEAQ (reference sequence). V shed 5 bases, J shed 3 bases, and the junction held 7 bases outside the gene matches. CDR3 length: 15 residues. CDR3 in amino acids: CASSPGTGVSYEQYF. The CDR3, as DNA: TGTGCCAGCAGCCCAGGGACAGGGGTAAGCTACGAGCAGTACTTC.

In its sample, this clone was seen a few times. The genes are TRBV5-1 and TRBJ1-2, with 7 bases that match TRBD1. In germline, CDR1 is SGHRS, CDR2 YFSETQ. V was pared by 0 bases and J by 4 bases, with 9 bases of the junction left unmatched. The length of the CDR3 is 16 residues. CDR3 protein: CASSLEGTGVSYGYTF. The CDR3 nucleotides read TGCGCCAGCAGCTTGGAAGGTACAGGGGTCTCCTATGGCTACACCTTC. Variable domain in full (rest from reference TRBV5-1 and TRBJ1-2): KAGVTQTPRYLIKTRGQQVTLSCSPISGHRSVSWYQQTPGQGLQFLFEYFSETQRNKGNFPGRFSGRQFSNSRSEMNVSTLELGDSALYLCASSLEGTGVSYGYTFGSGTRLTVV.

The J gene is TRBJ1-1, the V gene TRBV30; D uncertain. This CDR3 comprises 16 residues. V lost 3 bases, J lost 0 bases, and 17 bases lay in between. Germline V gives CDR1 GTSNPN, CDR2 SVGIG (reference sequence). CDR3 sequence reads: CAWRGGNGRLNTEAFF. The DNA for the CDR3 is TGTGCCTGGAGGGGTGGTAACGGGAGGCTGAACACTGAAGCTTTCTTT.

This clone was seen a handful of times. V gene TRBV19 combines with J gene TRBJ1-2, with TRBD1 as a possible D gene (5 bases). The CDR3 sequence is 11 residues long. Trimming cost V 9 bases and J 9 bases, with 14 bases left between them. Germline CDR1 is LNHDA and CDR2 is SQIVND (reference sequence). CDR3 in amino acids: CASNWGLSYTF. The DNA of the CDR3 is TGTGCCAGCAATTGGGGCCTAAGCTACACCTTC.

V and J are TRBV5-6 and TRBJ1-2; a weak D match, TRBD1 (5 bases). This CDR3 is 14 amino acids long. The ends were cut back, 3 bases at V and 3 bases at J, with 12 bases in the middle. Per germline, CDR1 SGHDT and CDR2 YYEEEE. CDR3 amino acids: CASSSGDRDYGYTF. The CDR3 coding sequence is TGTGCCAGCAGCTCCGGTGACAGAGACTATGGCTACACCTTC.

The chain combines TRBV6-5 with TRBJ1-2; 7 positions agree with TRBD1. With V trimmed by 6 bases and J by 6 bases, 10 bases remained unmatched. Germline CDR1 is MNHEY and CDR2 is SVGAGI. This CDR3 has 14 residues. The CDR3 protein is CASRRTGVLDGYTF. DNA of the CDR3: TGTGCCAGCAGGAGGACAGGTGTACTGGATGGCTACACCTTC.

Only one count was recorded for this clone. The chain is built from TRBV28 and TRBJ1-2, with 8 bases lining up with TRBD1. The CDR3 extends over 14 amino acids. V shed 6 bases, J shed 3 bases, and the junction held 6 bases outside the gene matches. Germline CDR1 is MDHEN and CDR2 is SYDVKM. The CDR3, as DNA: TGTGCCAGCAGCACAGGACAGGGAGACTATGGCTACACCTTC. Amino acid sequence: CASSTGQGDYGYTF.

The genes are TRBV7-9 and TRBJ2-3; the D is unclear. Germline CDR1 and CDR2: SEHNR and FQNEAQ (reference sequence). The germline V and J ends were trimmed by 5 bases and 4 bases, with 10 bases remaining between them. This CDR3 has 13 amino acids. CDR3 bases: TGTGCCAGCAGCCCGTCTTCCCCAGATACGCAGTATTTT. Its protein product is CASSPSSPDTQYF.

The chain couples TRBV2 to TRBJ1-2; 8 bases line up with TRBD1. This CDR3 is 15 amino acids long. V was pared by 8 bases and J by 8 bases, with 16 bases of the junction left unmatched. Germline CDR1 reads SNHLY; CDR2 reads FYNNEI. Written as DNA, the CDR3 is TGTGCCAGCGGAGGGACAACAGGGGGTAGTAAGGGCTACACCTTC. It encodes CASGGTTGGSKGYTF.

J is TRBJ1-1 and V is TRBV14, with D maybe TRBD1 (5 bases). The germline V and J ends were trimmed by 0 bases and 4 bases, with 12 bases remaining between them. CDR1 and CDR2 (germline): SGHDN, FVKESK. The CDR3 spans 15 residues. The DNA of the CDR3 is TGTGCCAGCAGCCAAGAGGGAAGTAGGGGCACTGAAGCTTTCTTT. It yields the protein CASSQEGSRGTEAFF. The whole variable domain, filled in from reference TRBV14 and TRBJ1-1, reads EAGVTQFPSHSVIEKGQTVTLRCDPISGHDNLYWYRRVMGKEIKFLLHFVKESKQDESGMPNNRFLAERTGGTYSTLKVQPAELEDSGVYFCASSQEGSRGTEAFFGQGTRLTVV.

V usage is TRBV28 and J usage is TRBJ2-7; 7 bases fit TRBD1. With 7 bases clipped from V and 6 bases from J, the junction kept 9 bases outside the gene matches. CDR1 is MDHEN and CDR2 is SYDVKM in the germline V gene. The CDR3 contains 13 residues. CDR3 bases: TGTGCCAGCACTACAGGGGTAGGCTCCGAGCAGTACTTC. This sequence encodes CASTTGVGSEQYF.

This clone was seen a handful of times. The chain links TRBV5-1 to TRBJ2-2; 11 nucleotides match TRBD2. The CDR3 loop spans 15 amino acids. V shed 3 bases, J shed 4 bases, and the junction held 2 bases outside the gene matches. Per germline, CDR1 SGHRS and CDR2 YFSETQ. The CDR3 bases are TGCGCCAGCAGCTACCTAGCGGGGGGCACCGGGGAGCTGTTTTTT. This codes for CASSYLAGGTGELFF.

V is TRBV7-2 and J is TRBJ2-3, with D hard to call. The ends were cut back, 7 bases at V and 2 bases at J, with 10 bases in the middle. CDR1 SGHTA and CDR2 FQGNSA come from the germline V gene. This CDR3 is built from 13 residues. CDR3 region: CASNPFYTDTQYF. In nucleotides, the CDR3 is TGTGCCAGCAATCCGTTTTACACAGATACGCAGTATTTT.

In DNA, the CDR3 is TGTGCCAGCAGTGACTTATTGTTCTGGACAACGAACTCTGGAAACACCATATATTTT. Protein: CASSDLLFWTTNSGNTIYF. This chain connects TRBV6-1 to TRBJ1-3, with D perhaps matching TRBD1 (5 bases). The V gene's germline CDR1 is MNHNS and CDR2 SASEGT. This CDR3 contains 19 residues. V was clipped by 3 bases and J by 0 bases, with 21 bases between them.

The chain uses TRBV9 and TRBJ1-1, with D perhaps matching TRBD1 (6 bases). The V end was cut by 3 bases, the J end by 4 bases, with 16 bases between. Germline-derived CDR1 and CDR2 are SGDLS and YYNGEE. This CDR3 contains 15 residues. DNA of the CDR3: TGTGCCAGCAGCGATTACTCCCAGGGGACCACTGAAGCTTTCTTT. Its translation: CASSDYSQGTTEAFF.

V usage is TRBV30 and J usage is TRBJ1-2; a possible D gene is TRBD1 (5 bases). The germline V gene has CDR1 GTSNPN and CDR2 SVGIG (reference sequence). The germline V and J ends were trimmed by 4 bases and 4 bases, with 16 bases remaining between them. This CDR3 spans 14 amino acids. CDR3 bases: TGTGCCTGGATTCCTCCGGGACTTACCTATGGCTACACCTTC. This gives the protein CAWIPPGLTYGYTF.